One and the same sample provided the 21 T cell receptor beta chains below, sequenced in a study of cytomegalovirus exposure and HLA in healthy donors. The protocol was immunoSEQ multiplex PCR, while the TCRdb copy is restricted to in-frame clones and leaves out a portion. The top ten hold over 0.75% of the sample, which has under 400,000 clones, roughly 88% seen once. Input material: PBMCs. The source of these receptors is a woman between 18 and 29 years old in good health and CMV-seronegative.

The V call is TRBV6-6, the J call TRBJ2-5, with 8 bases fitting TRBD1. The trim removed 11 bases at V and 5 bases at J, leaving 7 bases unmatched. This CDR3 is built from 12 residues. Germline CDR1 MNHNY, CDR2 SVGAGI (reference sequence). The CDR3 region is CAAWDRLETQYF. The DNA for the CDR3 is TGTGCCGCATGGGACAGGCTGGAGACCCAGTACTTC.

The CDR3 DNA follows: TGCGCCAGCAGCAACCGGATCCGGGACCTAGGGGGTGATCAGCCCCAGCATTTT. Translated: CASSNRIRDLGGDQPQHF. The chain combines TRBV4-1 with TRBJ1-5; TRBD1 is a possible D gene (6 bases). Trimming shortened V by 5 bases and J by 5 bases, and 25 bases separated the two germline ends. The CDR3 totals 18 residues. The germline CDR1 and CDR2 sequences are MGHRA and YSYEKL.

V is TRBV10-3 and J is TRBJ1-1; D remains ambiguous. Per germline, CDR1 ENHRY and CDR2 SYGVKD. This CDR3 is 13 amino acids long. The germline V and J ends were trimmed by 6 bases and 4 bases, with 12 bases remaining between them. For the CDR3, the DNA is TGTGCCATCAGCAGCACGGGGAGCACTGAAGCTTTCTTT. Its translation: CAISSTGSTEAFF.

V usage is TRBV12-2 and J usage is TRBJ2-7; the D segment call TRBD2 is taken from the table without a DNA check. TRBV12-2 is a recognized pseudogene. This CDR3 comprises 18 residues. CDR3 region: CASRPRTSGRALLYEQYF. CDR3 nucleotide sequence: TGTGCAAGTCGCCCCCGGACTAGCGGGAGGGCTCTCCTCTACGAGCAGTACTTC.

The V call is TRBV7-6, the J call TRBJ1-5; D remains ambiguous. V dropped 0 bases and J dropped 3 bases, with 9 bases sitting between them. Germline V gives CDR1 SGHVS, CDR2 FNYEAQ. This CDR3 region has 15 residues. The CDR3 here is CASSLAGRDNQPQHF. The CDR3 DNA is TGTGCCAGCAGCTTAGCCGGGAGGGACAATCAGCCCCAGCATTTT.

This clone has more than one count but fewer than ten. The chain links TRBV30 to TRBJ2-1; D might be TRBD2 (6 bases). With 5 bases removed from V and 5 bases from J, the gap between germline ends came to 13 bases. The CDR3 has 13 amino acids. Germline CDR1 and CDR2: GTSNPN and SVGIG (reference sequence). In nucleotides, the CDR3 is TGTGCCTGGGCCCATAGCGGTAACAATGAGCAGTTCTTC. Translated, it gives CAWAHSGNNEQFF.

This clone was detected only a few times. The chain recombines TRBV28 with TRBJ1-1; the D is unclear. The CDR3 loop spans 10 amino acids. V lost 7 bases and J 8 bases, leaving 8 bases between the germline ends. The germline gives CDR1 MDHEN, CDR2 SYDVKM. This CDR3 is CASKAGEAFF. The CDR3 coding sequence is TGTGCCAGCAAGGCGGGAGAAGCTTTCTTT.

V gene TRBV9 combines with J gene TRBJ2-3; weak D call: TRBD2 (6 bases). CDR3 length: 11 residues. The germline V gene encodes CDR1 SGDLS and CDR2 YYNGEE. V was cut by 4 bases and J by 14 bases, with 14 bases left in between. The DNA of the CDR3 is TGTGCCAGCAGCTCGGGGGACCTTCCGTATTTT. Protein product: CASSSGDLPYF. Together with reference TRBV9 and TRBJ2-3, the CDR3 gives the full variable domain: DSGVTQTPKHLITATGQRVTLRCSPRSGDLSVYWYQQSLDQGLQFLIQYYNGEERAKGNILERFSAQQFPDLHSELNLSSLELGDSALYFCASSSGDLPYFGPGTRLTVL.

The chain links TRBV11-2 to TRBJ2-5, with TRBD1 identical over 7 bases. The CDR3 runs 13 residues. Germline CDR1 reads SGHAT; CDR2 reads FQNNGV. J lost 10 bases, V lost 5 bases, and 10 bases had no gene match. CDR3 DNA: TGTGCCAGCAGCCAGACAGGGCTGCAGGACCAGTACTTC. As protein: CASSQTGLQDQYF. Full variable domain (rest looked up from reference TRBV11-2 and TRBJ2-5): EAGVAQSPRYKIIEKRQSVAFWCNPISGHATLYWYQQILGQGPKLLIQFQNNGVVDDSQLPKDRFSAERLKGVDSTLKIQPAKLEDSAVYLCASSQTGLQDQYFGPGTRLLVL.

This clone has just a few counts. J is TRBJ1-5 and V is TRBV6-5, with D hard to call. CDR3 length: 16 amino acids. V lost 2 bases to trimming and J lost 6 bases, with 17 bases between them. Per germline, CDR1 MNHEY and CDR2 SVGAGI. The CDR3 nucleotides read TGTGCCAGCAGTTACAGCGCTCCCGAGGGCGGTCAGCCCCAGCATTTT. Protein product: CASSYSAPEGGQPQHF.

CDR3 in DNA: TGTGCCAGCAGTCAGGAGGGTGAAGCTTTCTTT. Translated: CASSQEGEAFF. This chain uses TRBV2 with TRBJ1-1; D gene uncertain. Germline CDR1 reads SNHLY; CDR2 reads FYNNEI. V lost 5 bases and J lost 7, with 8 bases in between. This CDR3 region has 11 residues.

This clone has only a few counts. The chain is built from TRBV5-4 and TRBJ2-3; 11 bases align to TRBD2. V shed 3 bases, J shed 5 bases, and the junction held 14 bases outside the gene matches. Germline-derived CDR1 and CDR2 are SGHNT and YYREEE (reference sequence). The CDR3 runs to 18 residues. The DNA for the CDR3 is TGTGCCAGCAGCTCGTCCGTCCTTAGCGGGAGGGCCATAGATACGCAGTATTTT. This gives the protein CASSSSVLSGRAIDTQYF.

This sequence joins TRBV4-1 and TRBJ1-1; 10 bases map to TRBD1. CDR1 MGHRA and CDR2 YSYEKL come from the germline V gene. V dropped 6 bases and J dropped 4; count of bases not matched to a gene: 2. The CDR3 is made up of 13 amino acids. The CDR3 loop reads CASRTGGGTEAFF. CDR3 DNA sequence: TGCGCCAGCAGGACAGGGGGCGGCACTGAAGCTTTCTTT.

The V and J genes are TRBV19 and TRBJ2-2; TRBD1 matches at 12 bases. In germline, CDR1 is LNHDA, CDR2 SQIVND (reference sequence). This CDR3 is built from 16 residues. V was clipped by 3 bases and J by 4 bases; unmatched bases: 3. The chain's CDR3 is CASSMGQGASTGELFF. The CDR3 DNA reads as TGTGCCAGTAGTATGGGACAGGGGGCGAGCACCGGGGAGCTGTTTTTT.

The chain combines TRBV7-2 with TRBJ2-7; 10 bases agree with TRBD2. V trimming: 1 base; J trimming: 8 bases; junction bases outside the gene matches: 5. Germline V gives CDR1 SGHTA, CDR2 FQGNSA. There are 14 residues in the CDR3. Here the CDR3 DNA reads TGTGCCAGCAGCTTAGGAGGGACTAGCGATCAGCAGTACTTC. Protein: CASSLGGTSDQQYF.

This rearrangement joins TRBV6-1 to TRBJ2-2, with a weak D call TRBD2 (5 bases). The CDR3 totals 17 residues. Trimming removed 2 bases from V and 4 bases from J, with 17 bases in between. Germline V CDR1 and CDR2: MNHNS, SASEGT. The CDR3 sequence: CASSEILGPVSTGELFF. The CDR3 coding sequence is TGTGCCAGCAGTGAAATACTAGGCCCCGTCTCCACCGGGGAGCTGTTTTTT.

The chain couples TRBV28 to TRBJ2-5; TRBD2 might be the D (6 bases). Germline V lookup: CDR1 MDHEN, CDR2 SYDVKM. The V gene lost 4 bases and the J gene lost 9 bases, with 15 bases spanning the gap. CDR3 length: 13 residues. The CDR3 protein is CASSSAGLGAQYF. The CDR3 bases are TGTGCCAGCAGTTCAGCGGGCCTAGGGGCCCAGTACTTC.

V gene TRBV7-2 combines with J gene TRBJ1-1; perhaps TRBD1 as D (5 bases). Per the germline V gene, CDR1 is SGHTA and CDR2 is FQGNSA. Trimming shortened V by 8 bases and J by 1 base, and 11 bases separated the two germline ends. The CDR3 is 13 amino acids. The CDR3 DNA is TGTGCCAGCGAGGCGGGGGGGAACACTGAAGCTTTCTTT. Residues: CASEAGGNTEAFF.

The chain employs TRBV19 and TRBJ1-5, with 10 bases lining up with TRBD1. Germline CDR1 LNHDA, CDR2 SQIVND (reference sequence). Trimming at V came to 5 bases and at J to 4 bases, leaving 5 bases not matched to a gene. The CDR3 totals 15 residues. CDR3 sequence reads: CASSQDRGRNQPQHF. CDR3 sequence (DNA): TGTGCCAGTAGTCAAGACAGGGGGCGAAATCAGCCCCAGCATTTT.

The V call is TRBV2, the J call TRBJ2-3; perhaps TRBD2 as D (6 bases). Trimming cost V 6 bases and J 3 bases, with 16 bases left between them. In germline, CDR1 is SNHLY, CDR2 FYNNEI. The CDR3 runs to 15 residues. CDR3 sequence: CASSTVGRGTDTQYF. CDR3 bases: TGTGCCAGCAGCACTGTAGGGCGGGGTACAGATACGCAGTATTTT.

The CDR3 DNA follows: TGTGCCAGCAGCTCCTCCCCCGTAGCGGAGTCCCACAATGAGCAGTTCTTC. It yields the protein CASSSSPVAESHNEQFF. The chain uses TRBV11-2 and TRBJ2-1, with D possibly matching TRBD2 (6 bases). The V end lost 4 bases, the J end lost 5 bases, and 21 bases lay between the germline ends. This CDR3 is 17 amino acids long. Germline V gives CDR1 SGHAT, CDR2 FQNNGV. Looking up the rest from reference TRBV11-2 and TRBJ2-1 gives the full variable domain: EAGVAQSPRYKIIEKRQSVAFWCNPISGHATLYWYQQILGQGPKLLIQFQNNGVVDDSQLPKDRFSAERLKGVDSTLKIQPAKLEDSAVYLCASSSSPVAESHNEQFFGPGTRLTVL.